Sequencing of this TCR beta chain was carried out in a study of cytomegalovirus exposure and HLA in healthy donors. This CDR3 contains 14 residues. V shed 3 bases and J shed 3 bases, with 12 bases lying between them. Germline CDR1 and CDR2: MDHEN and SYDVKM. Details on this clone: Its antigen is undetermined.

In the PCR, 60 Vbeta and 13 Jbeta primers were used. Method: immunoSEQ multiplex PCR; TCRdb's copy keeps in-frame clones and lacks some. The repertoire consists of more than 130,000 clones, with around 80% occurring once and the leading ten covering about 4.7%. The study's findings and limits: V- and J-gene trimming in TCR beta was tied to a missense DCLRE1C variant by an analysis performed later. The authors considered a cluster of highly shared sequence variants likely to be a sequencing artifact.

Sequencing used PBMCs. The sequence derives from a male donor in good health and CMV-seronegative. V gene TRBV28 combines with J gene TRBJ2-7; possibly TRBD2 for D (5 bases). The CDR3 DNA sequence: TGTGCCAGCAGTTTTGACGGGAAGATCTACGAGCAGTACTTC. Translation gives CASSFDGKIYEQYF.